This T cell receptor (beta chain) comes out of a study of cytomegalovirus exposure and HLA in healthy donors. Researchers ran the PCR with 60 Vbeta and 13 Jbeta primers. The method was immunoSEQ multiplex PCR; TCRdb's version includes in-frame clones alone and lacks a portion of them. This sample has 210,000 or so clones, with around 84% found just once. The CDR3 runs to 17 residues. Sequenced material: PBMCs. The chain couples TRBV12-2 to TRBJ1-3. TRBV12-2 represents a pseudogene. The sequence was obtained from a girl aged 2-10 years in good health and CMV-seronegative. CDR3 bases: TGTGCAAGTCGCCCCCCCGGAGGCAAACTCTCTGGAAACACCATATATTTT. Residues: CASRPPGGKLSGNTIYF.